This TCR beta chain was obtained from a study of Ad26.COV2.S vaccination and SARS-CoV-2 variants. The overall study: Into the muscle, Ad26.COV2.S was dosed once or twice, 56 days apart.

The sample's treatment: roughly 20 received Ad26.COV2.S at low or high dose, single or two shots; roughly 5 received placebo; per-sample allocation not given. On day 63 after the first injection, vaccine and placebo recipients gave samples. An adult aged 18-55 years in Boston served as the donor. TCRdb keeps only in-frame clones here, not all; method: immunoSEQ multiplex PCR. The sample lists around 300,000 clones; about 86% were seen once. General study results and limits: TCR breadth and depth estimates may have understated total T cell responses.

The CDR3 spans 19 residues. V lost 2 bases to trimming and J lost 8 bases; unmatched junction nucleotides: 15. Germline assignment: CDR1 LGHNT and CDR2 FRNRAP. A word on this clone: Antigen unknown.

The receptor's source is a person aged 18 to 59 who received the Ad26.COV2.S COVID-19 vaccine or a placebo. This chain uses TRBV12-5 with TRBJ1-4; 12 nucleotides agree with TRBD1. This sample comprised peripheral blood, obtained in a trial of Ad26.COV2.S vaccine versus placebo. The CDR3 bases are TGTGCTAGTGGTTTGTATAACAATCGGGACAGGGGGCAAGGGGAAAAACTGTTTTTT. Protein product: CASGLYNNRDRGQGEKLFF.